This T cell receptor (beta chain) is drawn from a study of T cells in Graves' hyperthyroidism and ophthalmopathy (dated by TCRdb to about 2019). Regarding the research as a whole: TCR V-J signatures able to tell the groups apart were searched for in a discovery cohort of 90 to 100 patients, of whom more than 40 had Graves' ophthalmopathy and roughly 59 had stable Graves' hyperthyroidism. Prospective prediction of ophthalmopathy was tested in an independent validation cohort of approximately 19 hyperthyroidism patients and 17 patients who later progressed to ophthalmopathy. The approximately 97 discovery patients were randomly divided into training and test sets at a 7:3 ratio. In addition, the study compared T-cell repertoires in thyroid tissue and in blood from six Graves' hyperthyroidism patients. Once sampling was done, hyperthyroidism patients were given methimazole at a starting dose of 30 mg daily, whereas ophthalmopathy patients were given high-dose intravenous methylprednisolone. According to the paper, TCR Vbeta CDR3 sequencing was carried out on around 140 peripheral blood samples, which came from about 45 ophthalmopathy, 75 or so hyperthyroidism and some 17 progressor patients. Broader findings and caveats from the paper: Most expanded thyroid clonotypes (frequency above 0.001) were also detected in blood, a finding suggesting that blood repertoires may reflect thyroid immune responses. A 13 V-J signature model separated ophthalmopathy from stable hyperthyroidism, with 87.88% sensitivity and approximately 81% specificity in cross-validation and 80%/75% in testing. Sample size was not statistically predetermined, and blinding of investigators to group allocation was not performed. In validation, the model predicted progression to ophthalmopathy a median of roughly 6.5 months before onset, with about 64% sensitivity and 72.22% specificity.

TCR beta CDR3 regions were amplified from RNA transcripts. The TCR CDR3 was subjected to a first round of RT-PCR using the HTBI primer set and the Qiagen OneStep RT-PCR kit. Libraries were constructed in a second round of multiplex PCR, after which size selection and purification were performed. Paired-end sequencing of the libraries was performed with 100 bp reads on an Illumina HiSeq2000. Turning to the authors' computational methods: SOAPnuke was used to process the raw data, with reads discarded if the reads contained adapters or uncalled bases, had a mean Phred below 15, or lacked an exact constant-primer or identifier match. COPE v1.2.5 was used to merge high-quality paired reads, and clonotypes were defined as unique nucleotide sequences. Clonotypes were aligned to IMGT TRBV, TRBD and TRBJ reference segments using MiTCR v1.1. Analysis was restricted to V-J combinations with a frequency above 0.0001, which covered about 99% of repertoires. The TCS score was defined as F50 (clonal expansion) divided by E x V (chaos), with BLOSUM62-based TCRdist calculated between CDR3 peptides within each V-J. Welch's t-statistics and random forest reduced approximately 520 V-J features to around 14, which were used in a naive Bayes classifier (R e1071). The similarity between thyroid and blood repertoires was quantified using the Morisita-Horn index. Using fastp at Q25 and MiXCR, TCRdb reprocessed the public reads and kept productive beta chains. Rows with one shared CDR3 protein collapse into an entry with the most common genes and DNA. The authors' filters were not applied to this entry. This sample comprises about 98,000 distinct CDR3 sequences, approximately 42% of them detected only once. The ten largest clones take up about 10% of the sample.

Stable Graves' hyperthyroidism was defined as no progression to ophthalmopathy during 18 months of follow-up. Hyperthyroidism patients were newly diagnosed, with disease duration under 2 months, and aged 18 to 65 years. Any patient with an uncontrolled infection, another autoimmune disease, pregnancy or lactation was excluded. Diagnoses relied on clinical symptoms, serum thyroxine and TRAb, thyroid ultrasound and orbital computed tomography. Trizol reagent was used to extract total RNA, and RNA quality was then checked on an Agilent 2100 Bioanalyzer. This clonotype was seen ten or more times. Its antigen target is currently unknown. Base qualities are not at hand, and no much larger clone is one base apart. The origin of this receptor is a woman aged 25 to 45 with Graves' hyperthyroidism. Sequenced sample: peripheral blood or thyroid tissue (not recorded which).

The DNA sequence is given as TGTGCCAGCAGAGTCAGGGCAATAAGCTATGGCTACACCTTC. Its coded protein is CASRVRAISYGYTF. In this chain, TRBV6-6 is recombined with TRBJ1-2; the D gene is perhaps TRBD1, from 5 matching bases. V was cut back by 6 bases and J by 4 bases, leaving a gap of 15 bases between them. CDR1 and CDR2 were assigned from the germline V gene (reference sequence) as MNHNY and SVGAGI. The CDR3 sequence holds 14 residues, the cysteine and phenylalanine included. Only the CDR3 region is kept as DNA, spanning 42 bases read in frame from base 1.